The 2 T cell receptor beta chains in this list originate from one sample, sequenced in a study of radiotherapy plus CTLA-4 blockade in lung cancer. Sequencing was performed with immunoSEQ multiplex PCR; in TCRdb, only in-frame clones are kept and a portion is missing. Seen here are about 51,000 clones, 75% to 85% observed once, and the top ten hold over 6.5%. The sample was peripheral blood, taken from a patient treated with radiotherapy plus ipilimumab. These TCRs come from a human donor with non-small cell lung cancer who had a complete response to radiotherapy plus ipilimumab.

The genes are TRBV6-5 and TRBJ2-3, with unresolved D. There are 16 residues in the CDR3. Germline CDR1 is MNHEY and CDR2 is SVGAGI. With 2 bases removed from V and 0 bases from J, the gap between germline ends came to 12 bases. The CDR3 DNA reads TGTGCCAGCAGTTACGGGCAGGCCTTTAGCACAGATACGCAGTATTTT. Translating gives CASSYGQAFSTDTQYF.

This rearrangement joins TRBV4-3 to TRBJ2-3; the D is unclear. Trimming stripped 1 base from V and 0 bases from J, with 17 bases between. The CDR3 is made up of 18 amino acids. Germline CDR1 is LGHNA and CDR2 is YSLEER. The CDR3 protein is CASSQAYYTVPSTDTQYF. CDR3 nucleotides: TGCGCCAGCAGCCAAGCTTATTATACGGTACCAAGCACAGATACGCAGTATTTT.